This TCR beta chain was recovered during a study of CD8 T cells in ankylosing spondylitis. Notes on the study in general: Seemingly characteristic of ankylosing spondylitis blood was a TCR beta motif consisting of about 8 highly homologous variants. In ankylosing spondylitis patients, matched synovial fluid reportedly showed significant enrichment of disease-linked clones.

This CDR3 has 15 amino acids. V dropped 6 bases and J dropped 1; count of bases not matched to a gene: 3. MiXCR, run by TCRdb on the 5' RACE reads, gives a single entry per CDR3 protein. The sample records 50,000 to 65,000 distinct CDR3 sequences, about 7.8% being singletons. The sample holds many counts of this clonotype. The antigen is not known. The sequencing sample was made of blood, either unsorted or a sorted T cell fraction (not recorded which). This receptor was taken from a female donor with ankylosing spondylitis or in good health (not recorded which). This rearrangement joins TRBV12-3 or TRBV12-4 to TRBJ2-2; 9 nucleotides align to TRBD1. For the CDR3, the DNA is TGTGCCAGCAGGCGGACAGGGGAGAACACCGGGGAGCTGTTTTTT. Translation gives CASRRTGENTGELFF.